This T cell receptor beta chain was sequenced for a study of cytomegalovirus exposure and HLA in healthy donors. Study-level results: Many donors carried some public TCRs, although rarity characterized most TCR sequences.

PCR amplification relied on 60 Vbeta primers (plus 13 Jbeta primers). Sequencing was performed with immunoSEQ multiplex PCR; in TCRdb, only in-frame clones are kept and a portion is missing. The sample comprises under 200,000 clones, approximately 80% of which are singletons, and nearly 6.5% rests with the top ten. Germline CDR1 SGHDT, CDR2 YYEEEE. CDR3 length: 15 amino acids. V was shortened by 0 bases and J by 5 bases, with 14 bases between the two germline ends. Comments on this clone: Its target is not known.

The V and J genes are TRBV5-6 and TRBJ2-5; TRBD2 might be the D (6 bases). The sequenced material came from PBMCs. This receptor was identified in a man aged 50 or older in good health and CMV-seropositive. CDR3 in DNA: TGTGCCAGCAGCTTGGGTATTGACAGCGGGGAGACCCAGTACTTC. Translating it yields CASSLGIDSGETQYF.